This T cell receptor beta chain was documented in a study of blood T cell repertoires in COVID-19. Overall study context: The analysed material was cDNA or gDNA that came from T cells, B-cell-depleted T cells, or PBMCs.

This CDR3 contains 14 residues. The germline gives CDR1 SEHNR, CDR2 FQNEAQ (reference sequence). Trimming pared 4 bases from V and 7 bases from J, leaving 15 bases between. As originally analysed: Using reference gene primer amplification, nucleated cell counts were estimated. The protocol was immunoSEQ multiplex PCR, while the TCRdb copy is restricted to in-frame clones and leaves out a portion. V and J calls and clone size come straight from that table; D and trimming were deduced from the DNA. The table includes 150,000 to 200,000 clones, roughly 82% detected once. V gene TRBV7-9 combines with J gene TRBJ2-3; possibly TRBD1 for D (7 bases). The TCR was taken from a middle-aged woman with COVID-19, enrolled during active disease. Sequencing used peripheral blood. The CDR3 here is CASSWQGGGYTQYF. The CDR3, as DNA: TGTGCCAGCAGCTGGCAGGGGGGCGGATATACGCAGTATTTT.